Following are 26 T cell receptor beta chains from one sample sequenced in a study of control samples from healthy donors and cancer patients. Data came from immunoSEQ multiplex PCR; TCRdb stores just in-frame clones and leaves some out. This repertoire shows approximately 190,000 clones, roughly nine tenths found once; its top ten account for around 1.9%. Material: blood. These receptors were collected from a man aged 30-40 years in good health.

This sequence joins TRBV27 and TRBJ1-2; no reliable D call. Deletions cut 6 bases from V and 2 bases from J, with 13 bases between. Germline CDR1 reads MNHEY; CDR2 reads SMNVEV (reference sequence). The CDR3 length is 14 residues. Here the CDR3 reads CASSHQVVNYGYTF. The CDR3 coding sequence is TGTGCCAGCAGCCACCAGGTGGTGAACTATGGCTACACCTTC.

CDR3 sequence: CASRGQGRYEQYF. The CDR3 nucleotides read TGTGCCAGCAGGGGACAGGGTCGGTACGAGCAGTACTTC. The rearrangement links TRBV6-5 to TRBJ2-7; 9 bases map to TRBD1. From germline, CDR1 is MNHEY and CDR2 SVGAGI. J gave up 4 bases and V 6 bases, and 4 bases lay outside the gene matches. The CDR3 runs 13 residues.

The chain joins TRBV7-9 to TRBJ2-7; 8 bases match TRBD2. Germline CDR1 reads SEHNR; CDR2 reads FQNEAQ (reference sequence). Trimming removed 10 bases from V and 3 bases from J; junction bases left unmatched: 5. The CDR3 is made up of 12 amino acids. The CDR3 coding sequence is TGTGCCATAGGGCGGGGGGACTACGAGCAGTACTTC. The encoded protein is CAIGRGDYEQYF.

The genes are TRBV9 and TRBJ2-3; 10 bases are shared with TRBD2. V shed 4 bases, J shed 6 bases, and the junction held 11 bases outside the gene matches. CDR3 length: 16 residues. Germline CDR1 reads SGDLS; CDR2 reads YYNGEE. The DNA of the CDR3 is TGTGCCAGCAGCCGAGAAGTAGCGGGGGGCCCGGATACGCAGTATTTT. It is translated as CASSREVAGGPDTQYF.

The J gene is TRBJ1-1, the V gene TRBV14, with a possible D match to TRBD1 (5 bases). The CDR3 runs to 13 residues. The germline V gene encodes CDR1 SGHDN and CDR2 FVKESK. Trimming shortened V by 4 bases and J by 10 bases, and 16 bases separated the two germline ends. CDR3 coding DNA: TGTGCCAGCAGCCTACGGGACGCCGGGCGAGCTTTCTTT. Translation gives CASSLRDAGRAFF.

The CDR3 nucleotides are TGTGCCAGCAGCCCGAGGGACAGAGGAAACACCATATATTTT. As protein: CASSPRDRGNTIYF. This chain uses TRBV5-6 with TRBJ1-3; 7 positions match TRBD1. Germline loops: CDR1 SGHDT, CDR2 YYEEEE. The V and J ends lost 4 bases and 4 bases, in that order; junction bases with no gene match: 5. There are 14 residues in the CDR3.

This clone was recorded a few times. The rearrangement links TRBV7-9 to TRBJ1-1, with D possibly being TRBD1 (6 bases). This CDR3 contains 15 residues. Deletions cut 5 bases from V and 3 bases from J, with 16 bases between. Germline CDR1 reads SEHNR; CDR2 reads FQNEAQ (reference sequence). The CDR3 is CASSPREGVDTEAFF. The CDR3 DNA reads as TGTGCCAGCAGCCCCCGAGAGGGGGTCGACACTGAAGCTTTCTTT.

The rearrangement uses TRBV5-4 and TRBJ2-3, with D perhaps TRBD1 or TRBD2 (5 bases each). Trimming took 4 bases from V and 8 from J, leaving 17 bases between them. The CDR3 sequence is 14 residues long. Germline V gene lookup returns CDR1 SGHNT and CDR2 YYREEE (reference sequence). CDR3 sequence (DNA): TGTGCCAGCAGCCTGGAGGTCCCAGGGAGTACGCAGTATTTT. Its translation is CASSLEVPGSTQYF.

The genes are TRBV27 and TRBJ1-6; D possibly corresponds to TRBD1 (5 bases). CDR3 length: 13 residues. Trimming cost V 6 bases and J 6 bases, with 9 bases left between them. In germline, CDR1 is MNHEY, CDR2 SMNVEV (reference sequence). The CDR3 is CASRSQGNSPLHF. The CDR3 nucleotides read TGTGCCAGCAGGAGTCAGGGTAATTCACCCCTCCACTTT.

The J gene is TRBJ1-1, the V gene TRBV30, with unresolved D. V dropped 3 bases and J dropped 7 bases, with 12 bases sitting between them. This CDR3 region has 12 residues. CDR1 GTSNPN and CDR2 SVGIG come from the germline V gene (reference sequence). CDR3 region: CAWSWLGNEAFF. In nucleotides, the CDR3 is TGTGCCTGGAGCTGGCTCGGAAATGAAGCTTTCTTT.

V and J are TRBV9 and TRBJ2-3; 11 positions match TRBD2. J lost 5 bases, V lost 2 bases, and 7 bases had no gene match. CDR3 length: 16 residues. CDR1 is SGDLS, CDR2 YYNGEE, per germline. CDR3 bases: TGTGCCAGCAGCGTCAGGACTAGCGGGCCCCAAGATACGCAGTATTTT. Translating it yields CASSVRTSGPQDTQYF. The complete variable domain, with remaining parts taken from reference TRBV9 and TRBJ2-3, reads DSGVTQTPKHLITATGQRVTLRCSPRSGDLSVYWYQQSLDQGLQFLIQYYNGEERAKGNILERFSAQQFPDLHSELNLSSLELGDSALYFCASSVRTSGPQDTQYFGPGTRLTVL.

The rearrangement joins TRBV14 to TRBJ1-6, with D hard to call. V lost 1 base and J lost 4, with 5 bases in between. The CDR3 extends over 14 amino acids. The germline V gene has CDR1 SGHDN and CDR2 FVKESK. The CDR3 DNA is TGTGCCAGCAGCCAAGCTACGTATAATTCACCCCTCCACTTT. This translates into CASSQATYNSPLHF.

The V and J genes are TRBV7-8 and TRBJ2-7; 9 bases are a match to TRBD1. J gave up 2 bases and V 5 bases, and 7 bases lay outside the gene matches. The germline CDR1 and CDR2 sequences are SGHVS and FQNEAQ. The CDR3 consists of 15 residues. The CDR3 spells CASSNPGQGTYEQYF. Here the CDR3 DNA reads TGTGCCAGCAGCAACCCGGGACAGGGAACCTACGAGCAGTACTTC.

This sequence joins TRBV6-1 and TRBJ1-2; weak D call: TRBD1 (5 bases). CDR1 and CDR2 from the germline V gene are MNHNS and SASEGT. The V end lost 1 base, the J end lost 5 bases, and 17 bases lay between the germline ends. This CDR3 has 16 residues. The CDR3 loop reads CASSEGMGGRTYGYTF. CDR3 bases: TGTGCCAGCAGTGAAGGGATGGGGGGTCGAACGTATGGCTACACCTTC.

V usage is TRBV7-9 and J usage is TRBJ2-2, with a weak D call TRBD1 (6 bases). This CDR3 spans 15 amino acids. V was trimmed by 9 bases and J by 5 bases, leaving 19 bases between them. Germline V lookup: CDR1 SEHNR, CDR2 FQNEAQ (reference sequence). The CDR3 is CASSRGLRETGELFF. The DNA for the CDR3 is TGTGCCAGTAGCAGGGGATTACGGGAAACCGGGGAGCTGTTTTTT. The entire variable domain, with the rest obtained from reference TRBV7-9 and TRBJ2-2, is as follows: DTGVSQNPRHKITKRGQNVTFRCDPISEHNRLYWYRQTLGQGPEFLTYFQNEAQLEKSRLLSDRFSAERPKGSFSTLEIQRTEQGDSAMYLCASSRGLRETGELFFGEGSRLTVL.

This chain uses TRBV28 with TRBJ1-2, with TRBD1 matching over 7 bases. The CDR3 has 12 residues. The V gene's germline CDR1 is MDHEN and CDR2 SYDVKM. V dropped 6 bases and J dropped 4; count of bases not matched to a gene: 2. This CDR3 reads CASSWDSYGYTF. CDR3 coding DNA: TGTGCCAGCAGCTGGGACAGCTATGGCTACACCTTC.

The rearrangement links TRBV5-1 to TRBJ1-2; TRBD1 is a possible D gene (5 bases). Per germline, CDR1 SGHRS and CDR2 YFSETQ. Trimming took off 2 bases at V and 6 bases at J, with 11 bases between the two ends. This CDR3 comprises 13 residues. This chain's CDR3 is CASSFQGPDGYTF. The CDR3 DNA reads TGCGCCAGCAGCTTTCAGGGTCCCGATGGCTACACCTTC.

The chain has TRBV2 and TRBJ2-7; 7 bases match TRBD2. Trimming at V came to 8 bases and at J to 4 bases, leaving 5 bases not matched to a gene. Germline V gives CDR1 SNHLY, CDR2 FYNNEI. This CDR3 region has 12 residues. CDR3 loop: CASWGGQYEQYF. The DNA for the CDR3 is TGTGCCAGCTGGGGAGGGCAGTACGAGCAGTACTTC.

This sequence joins TRBV6-5 and TRBJ2-4, with D maybe TRBD1 (6 bases). Looked up from germline, CDR1 is MNHEY and CDR2 is SVGAGI. The CDR3 runs 16 residues. The V gene lost 0 bases and the J gene lost 5 bases, with 14 bases spanning the gap. The CDR3 loop reads CASSYSWTAGQNIQYF. CDR3 nucleotides: TGTGCCAGCAGTTACTCCTGGACAGCCGGGCAAAACATTCAGTACTTC.

CDR3 bases: TGTGCCAGTAGTATAGCCAGATCCAAAAACATTCAGTACTTC. Residues: CASSIARSKNIQYF. The genes are TRBV19 and TRBJ2-4; no definite D call. V gave up 1 base and J gave up 2 bases, with 6 bases separating them. Germline values: CDR1 LNHDA, CDR2 SQIVND (reference sequence). CDR3 length equals 14 residues.

The table lists this clone with a count of one. This sequence joins TRBV19 and TRBJ1-3; no definite D call. CDR3 size: 15 residues. Germline-derived CDR1 and CDR2 are LNHDA and SQIVND (reference sequence). The V gene lost 4 bases and the J gene lost 2 bases, with 12 bases spanning the gap. The CDR3 DNA sequence: TGTGCCAGTAGTACCCACGGGGTAACTGGAAACACCATATATTTT. Translation gives CASSTHGVTGNTIYF.

This chain uses TRBV7-8 with TRBJ1-6; no clear D gene. Germline lookup yields CDR1 SGHVS and CDR2 FQNEAQ. V was pared by 2 bases and J by 11 bases, with 13 bases between. The CDR3 is 14 residues long. The CDR3 here is CASSLTTAGTPLHF. CDR3 coding DNA: TGTGCCAGCAGCTTAACGACGGCAGGTACACCCCTCCACTTT.

This clone has only a few counts. The chain recombines TRBV6-4 with TRBJ2-3; TRBD2 aligns across 8 bases. CDR3 length equals 14 residues. Trimming at V came to 3 bases and at J to 1 base, leaving 0 bases not matched to a gene. CDR1 is MRHNA, CDR2 SNTAGT, per germline. CDR3 in DNA: TGTGCCAGCAGTGATAGCGGGGGCACAGATACGCAGTATTTT. This codes for CASSDSGGTDTQYF.

A few counts support this clone. The chain combines TRBV7-9 with TRBJ2-2; D possibly corresponds to TRBD2 (5 bases). V gave up 3 bases and J gave up 4 bases, with 6 bases separating them. Germline-derived CDR1 and CDR2 are SEHNR and FQNEAQ (reference sequence). The CDR3 runs to 13 residues. The CDR3 protein is CASSLGSTGELFF. The CDR3 DNA is TGTGCCAGCAGCTTGGGGAGCACCGGGGAGCTGTTTTTT.

The V gene is TRBV28, the J gene TRBJ2-1, with 13 bases fitting TRBD2. The V gene's germline CDR1 is MDHEN and CDR2 SYDVKM. The V gene end was trimmed by 6 bases and the J gene end by 6 bases; junction bases not matched to a gene: 5. The CDR3 consists of 15 residues. CDR3 sequence (DNA): TGTGCCAGCAGGCCAACTAGCGGGGGGGCCAATGAGCAGTTCTTC. Amino acids: CASRPTSGGANEQFF.

This sequence joins TRBV3-1 (or the pseudogene TRBV3-2) and TRBJ1-2; D unclear. This CDR3 region has 13 residues. Germline lookup yields CDR1 LGHDT and CDR2 YNNKEL (reference sequence). With 3 bases removed from V and 5 bases from J, the gap between germline ends came to 10 bases. The CDR3 region has the DNA TGTGCCAGCAGCCAGGGAACCCTTTATGGCTACACCTTC. This gives the protein CASSQGTLYGYTF.